This T cell receptor (beta chain) was sequenced in a study of T-cell memory formation after mild COVID-19. Concerning this clonotype: What it recognizes is unknown.

General observations from the study: Pre-infection memory already had some responding clones, implying cross-reactive memory joined.

Constant-segment primers served in 5'RACE that generated TCR alpha and TCR beta cDNA libraries bearing sample barcodes and UMIs. Each CDR3 protein is one row after TCRdb ran MiXCR on the 5' RACE reads. The sample records 190,000 or so distinct CDR3 sequences, 20% to 25% being singletons. Unmatched junction bases numbered 4, after V lost 3 bases and J lost 3 bases. Germline V CDR1 and CDR2: MGHRA, YSYEKL. The CDR3 length is 15 residues. The receptor comes from an adult woman who had mild COVID-19 (a few samples of this study predate the infection). Cell type and time point are not known. Sequenced input: PBMCs or a T cell subset sorted from them (not recorded which). The chain recombines TRBV4-1 with TRBJ2-7; 11 bases line up with TRBD2. CDR3 residues: CASSHELAGDYEQYF. The CDR3 DNA reads as TGCGCCAGCAGCCATGAACTAGCGGGGGACTACGAGCAGTACTTC.